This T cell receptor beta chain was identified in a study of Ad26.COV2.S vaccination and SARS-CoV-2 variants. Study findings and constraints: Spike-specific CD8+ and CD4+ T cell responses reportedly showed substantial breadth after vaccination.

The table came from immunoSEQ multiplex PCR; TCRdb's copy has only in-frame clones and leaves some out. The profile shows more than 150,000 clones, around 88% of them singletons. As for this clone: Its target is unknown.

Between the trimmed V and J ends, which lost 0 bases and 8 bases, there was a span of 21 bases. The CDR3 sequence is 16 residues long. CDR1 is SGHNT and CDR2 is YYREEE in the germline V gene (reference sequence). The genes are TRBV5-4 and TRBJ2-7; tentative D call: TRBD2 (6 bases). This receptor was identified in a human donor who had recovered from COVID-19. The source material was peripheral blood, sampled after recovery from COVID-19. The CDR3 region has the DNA TGTGCCAGCAGCTTGGCCGCCCGGGACTCGAATGTCAAGCAGTACTTC. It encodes CASSLAARDSNVKQYF.